This TCR beta chain was observed in a study of cytomegalovirus exposure and HLA in healthy donors. Turning to the study itself: Genotyping showed about 80% of hundreds of donors falling in the Caucasian-associated ancestry cluster.

Trimming removed 0 bases from V and 7 bases from J, with 22 bases in between. The CDR3 is 18 amino acids. Germline V gene sequence: CDR1 MGHRA, CDR2 YSYEKL. Comment on this clone: Its antigen is currently unknown.

The PCR had 60 Vbeta and 13 Jbeta primers. The repertoire was sequenced with immunoSEQ multiplex PCR; TCRdb's copy has only in-frame clones and lacks some. Among 150,000 to 200,000 clones, roughly 88% were seen once, and the ten largest hold around 1.2%. Overall study findings and caveats: A link between a missense DCLRE1C variant and TCR beta V- and J-gene trimming emerged from a later analysis.

This sequence joins TRBV4-1 and TRBJ1-5, with D perhaps TRBD1 (5 bases). Material for sequencing was PBMCs. This TCR derives from a girl aged 2 to 9 in good health and CMV-seropositive. CDR3 sequence (DNA): TGCGCCAGCAGCCAAGACAACCAGGTCAGGGTAGTTTGGCAGCCCCAGCATTTT. As protein: CASSQDNQVRVVWQPQHF.